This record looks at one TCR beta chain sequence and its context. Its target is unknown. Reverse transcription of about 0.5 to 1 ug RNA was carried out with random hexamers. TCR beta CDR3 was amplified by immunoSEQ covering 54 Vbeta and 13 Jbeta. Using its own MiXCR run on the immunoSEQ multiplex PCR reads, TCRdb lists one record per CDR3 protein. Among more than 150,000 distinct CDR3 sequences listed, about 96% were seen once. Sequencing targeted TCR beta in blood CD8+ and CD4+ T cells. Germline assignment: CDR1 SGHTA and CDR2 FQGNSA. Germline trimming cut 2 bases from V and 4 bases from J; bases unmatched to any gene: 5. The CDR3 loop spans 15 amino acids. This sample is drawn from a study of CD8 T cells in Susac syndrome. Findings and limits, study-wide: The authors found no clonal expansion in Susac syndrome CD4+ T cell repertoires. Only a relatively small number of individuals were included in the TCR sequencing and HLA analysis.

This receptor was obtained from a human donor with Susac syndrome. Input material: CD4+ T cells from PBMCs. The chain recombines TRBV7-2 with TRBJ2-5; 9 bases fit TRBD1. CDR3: CASSLTGGYGETQYF. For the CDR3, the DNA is TGTGCCAGCAGCTTAACAGGGGGCTACGGAGAGACCCAGTACTTC.